Shown below are 9 T cell receptor beta chains from a single sample sequenced in a study of immune cell composition in non-small cell lung cancer. Repertoires were generated with immunoSEQ multiplex PCR, while TCRdb's copy carries only in-frame clones and drops some. The repertoire holds about 4,000 clones, more than 65% seen once, with 6% to 8% in the top ten. What was sequenced was lung tumor tissue. The receptors come from a human donor with non-small cell lung cancer.

There are a few counts of this clone. The genes are TRBV13 and TRBJ1-4; 10 bases map to TRBD1. The CDR3 runs 14 residues. Germline V CDR1 and CDR2: PRHDT, FYEKMQ (reference sequence). V was clipped by 4 bases and J by 7 bases; unmatched bases: 3. For the CDR3, the DNA is TGTGCCAGCAGCTCGAGACAGGGGGCTGAAAAACTGTTTTTT. It translates to CASSSRQGAEKLFF.

This clone was detected only a few times. The chain is built from TRBV2 and TRBJ2-1; 10 nucleotides align to TRBD2. The CDR3 consists of 16 residues. V gave up 4 bases and J gave up 3 bases; unmatched junction bases: 6. CDR1 SNHLY and CDR2 FYNNEI come from the germline V gene. CDR3 bases: TGTGCCAGCAGTGGCCCGGGACTAGCGAGCTACAATGAGCAGTTCTTC. Translating gives CASSGPGLASYNEQFF.

This chain joins TRBV10-2 and TRBJ1-2; possibly TRBD1 for D (5 bases). The germline gives CDR1 WSHSY, CDR2 SAAADI. V lost 8 bases, J lost 4 bases, and 14 bases lay in between. The CDR3 covers 13 residues. CDR3 in amino acids: CASERGLGYGYTF. Here the CDR3 DNA reads TGCGCCAGCGAGCGGGGCTTGGGCTATGGCTACACCTTC.

The V and J genes are TRBV6-5 and TRBJ2-3; TRBD1 might be the D (5 bases). Germline V gene data show CDR1 as MNHEY and CDR2 as SVGAGI. V was shortened by 0 bases and J by 2 bases, with 12 bases between the two germline ends. The CDR3 covers 16 residues. CDR3 loop: CASSYSFSRATDTQYF. CDR3 DNA: TGTGCCAGCAGTTACTCTTTCTCCAGGGCCACAGATACGCAGTATTTT.

V usage is TRBV5-1 and J usage is TRBJ1-4, with 7 bases lining up with TRBD1. The CDR3 runs 15 residues. The germline CDR1 and CDR2 sequences are SGHRS and YFSETQ. Germline trimming cut 5 bases from V and 5 bases from J; bases unmatched to any gene: 9. Written as DNA, the CDR3 is TGCGCCAGCAGTACCATGGGACAGCGGAATGAAAAACTGTTTTTT. This gives the protein CASSTMGQRNEKLFF.

The rearrangement links TRBV5-6 to TRBJ2-5; TRBD2 might be the D (7 bases). Germline V CDR1 and CDR2: SGHDT, YYEEEE. The CDR3 contains 16 residues. Between the trimmed V and J ends, which lost 0 bases and 2 bases, there was a span of 14 bases. The CDR3, as DNA: TGTGCCAGCAGCTTGGGGGGGGGCTTGGGTCAAGAGACCCAGTACTTC. This sequence encodes CASSLGGGLGQETQYF.

CDR3 in amino acids: CASTITPVSVYGYTF. The CDR3, as DNA: TGTGCCAGCACTATTACCCCCGTGTCGGTCTATGGCTACACCTTC. The V gene is TRBV6-5, the J gene TRBJ1-2; no reliable D call. This CDR3 region has 15 residues. The germline V gene has CDR1 MNHEY and CDR2 SVGAGI. V dropped 7 bases and J dropped 4 bases, with 19 bases sitting between them.

This chain links TRBV9 with TRBJ1-1; the D gene is possibly TRBD1 (6 bases). The CDR3 covers 15 residues. Trimming pared 0 bases from V and 4 bases from J, leaving 13 bases between. Germline V gives CDR1 SGDLS, CDR2 YYNGEE. The chain's CDR3 is CASSVEGVRSTEAFF. The CDR3 coding sequence is TGTGCCAGCAGCGTAGAGGGGGTCCGGAGCACTGAAGCTTTCTTT.

The rearrangement uses TRBV18 and TRBJ1-1; 8 bases agree with TRBD1. Germline CDR1 KGHSH, CDR2 LQKENI. V shed 3 bases and J 2 bases; nucleotides not matched to a gene: 8. The CDR3 is 16 residues long. DNA for the CDR3: TGTGCCAGCTCACCTCTGCCCGACAGGGGCAACACTGAAGCTTTCTTT. Protein sequence: CASSPLPDRGNTEAFF.